Described below is a single TCR beta chain sequence and its context. Profiled with immunoSEQ multiplex PCR; TCRdb holds only in-frame clones, not every one. The repertoire includes about 73,000 clones, around 90% of them detected once, and approximately 9.5% sits in the top ten. The sample is drawn from a study of T cell changes during pregnancy in multiple sclerosis. With V trimmed by 6 bases and J by 3 bases, 2 bases remained unmatched. Germline lookup yields CDR1 SGHTA and CDR2 FQGNSA. This CDR3 is 14 amino acids long. This receptor was obtained from a female donor in good health, enrolled as a control in a pregnancy study. The specimen was peripheral blood, collected after pregnancy. The rearrangement joins TRBV7-2 to TRBJ1-5; TRBD1 matches at 10 bases. The CDR3, as DNA: TGTGCCAGCAGGGACAGGGGGGACAATCAGCCCCAGCATTTT. This translates into CASRDRGDNQPQHF.